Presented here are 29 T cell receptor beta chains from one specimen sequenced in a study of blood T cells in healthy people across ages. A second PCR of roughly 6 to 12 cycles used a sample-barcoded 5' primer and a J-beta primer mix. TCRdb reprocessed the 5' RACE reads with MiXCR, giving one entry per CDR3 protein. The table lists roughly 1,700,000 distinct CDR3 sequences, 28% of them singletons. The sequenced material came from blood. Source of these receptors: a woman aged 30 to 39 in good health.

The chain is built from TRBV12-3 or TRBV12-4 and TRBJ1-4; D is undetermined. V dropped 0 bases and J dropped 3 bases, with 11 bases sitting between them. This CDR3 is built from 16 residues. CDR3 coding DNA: TGTGCCAGCAGTTTAGCGCGTCATTCGGCTAATGAAAAACTGTTTTTT. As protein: CASSLARHSANEKLFF.

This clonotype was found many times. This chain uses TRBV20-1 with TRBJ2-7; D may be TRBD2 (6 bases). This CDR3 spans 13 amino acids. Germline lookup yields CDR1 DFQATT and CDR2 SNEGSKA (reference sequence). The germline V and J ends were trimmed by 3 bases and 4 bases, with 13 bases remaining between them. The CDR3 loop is CSARAAGGYEQYF. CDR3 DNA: TGCAGTGCTAGGGCCGCCGGGGGTTACGAGCAGTACTTC.

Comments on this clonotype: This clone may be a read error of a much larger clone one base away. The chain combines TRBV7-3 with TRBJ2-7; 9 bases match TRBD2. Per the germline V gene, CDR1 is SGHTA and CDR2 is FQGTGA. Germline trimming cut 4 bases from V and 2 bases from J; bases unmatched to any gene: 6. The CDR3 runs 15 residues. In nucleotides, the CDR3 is TGTGCCAGCAGCTCGGGACTAGCCTTTCCCTACGAGCAGTACTTC. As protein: CASSSGLAFPYEQYF. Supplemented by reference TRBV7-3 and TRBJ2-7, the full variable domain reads GAGVSQTPSNKVTEKGKYVELRCDPISGHTALYWYRQSLGQGPEFLIYFQGTGAADDSGLPNDRFFAVRPEGSVSTLKIQRTERGDSAVYLCASSSGLAFPYEQYFGPGTRLTVT.

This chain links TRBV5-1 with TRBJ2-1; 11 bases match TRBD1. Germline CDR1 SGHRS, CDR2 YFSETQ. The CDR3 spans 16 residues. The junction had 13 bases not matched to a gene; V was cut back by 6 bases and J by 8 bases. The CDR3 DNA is TGCGCCAGCAAATTCTACGGGACAGGGGGAATGGATGAGCAGTTCTTC. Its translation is CASKFYGTGGMDEQFF.

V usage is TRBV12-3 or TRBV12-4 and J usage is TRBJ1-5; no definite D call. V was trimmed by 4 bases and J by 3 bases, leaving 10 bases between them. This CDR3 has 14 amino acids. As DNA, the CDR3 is TGTGCCAGCAGTTCCCGGGTAGCCAATCAGCCCCAGCATTTT. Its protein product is CASSSRVANQPQHF.

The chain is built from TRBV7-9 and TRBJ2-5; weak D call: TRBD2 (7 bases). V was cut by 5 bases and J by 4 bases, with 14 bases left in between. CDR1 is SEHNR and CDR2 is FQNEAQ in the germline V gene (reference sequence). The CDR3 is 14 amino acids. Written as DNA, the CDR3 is TGTGCCAGCAGCCCGTCAGGGGAGGGAGAGACCCAGTACTTC. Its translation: CASSPSGEGETQYF.

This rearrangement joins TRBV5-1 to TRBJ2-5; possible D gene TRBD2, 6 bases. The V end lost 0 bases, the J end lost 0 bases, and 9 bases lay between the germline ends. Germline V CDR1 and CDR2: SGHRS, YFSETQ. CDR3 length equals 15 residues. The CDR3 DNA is TGCGCCAGCAGCTTGGCCGCGGGGAACCAAGAGACCCAGTACTTC. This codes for CASSLAAGNQETQYF.

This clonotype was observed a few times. The CDR3 sequence: CASSLARERGGEQFF. CDR3 DNA sequence: TGCGCCAGCAGCTTGGCCCGGGAACGAGGAGGTGAGCAGTTCTTC. V is TRBV5-1 and J is TRBJ2-1, with D possibly TRBD2 on 5 matching bases. V dropped 0 bases and J dropped 9 bases, with 16 bases sitting between them. This CDR3 is 15 amino acids long. Germline V CDR1 and CDR2: SGHRS, YFSETQ.

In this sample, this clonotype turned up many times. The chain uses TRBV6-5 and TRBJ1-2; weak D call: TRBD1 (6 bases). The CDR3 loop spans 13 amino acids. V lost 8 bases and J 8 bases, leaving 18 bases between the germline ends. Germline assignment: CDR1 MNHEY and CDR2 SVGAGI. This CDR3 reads CASRAGQGKGYTF. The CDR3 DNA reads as TGTGCCAGCCGGGCAGGGCAGGGGAAAGGCTACACCTTC.

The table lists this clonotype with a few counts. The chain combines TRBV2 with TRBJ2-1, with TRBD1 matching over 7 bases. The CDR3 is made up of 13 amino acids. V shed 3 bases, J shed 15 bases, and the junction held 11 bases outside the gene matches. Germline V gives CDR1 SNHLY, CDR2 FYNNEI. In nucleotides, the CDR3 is TGTGCCAGCAGTGACTTCTCCCGGGACAGTTCGTTCTTC. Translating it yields CASSDFSRDSSFF.

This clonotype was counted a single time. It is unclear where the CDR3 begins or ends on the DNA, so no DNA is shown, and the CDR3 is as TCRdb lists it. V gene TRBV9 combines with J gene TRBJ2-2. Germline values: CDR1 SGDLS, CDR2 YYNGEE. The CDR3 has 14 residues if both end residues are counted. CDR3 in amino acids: CASSVGRGSGEQFF.

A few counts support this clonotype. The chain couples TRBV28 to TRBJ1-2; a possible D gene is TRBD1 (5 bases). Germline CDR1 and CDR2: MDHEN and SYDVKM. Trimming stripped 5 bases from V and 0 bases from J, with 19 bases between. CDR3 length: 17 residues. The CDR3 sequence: CASSPMGTAIPNYGYTF. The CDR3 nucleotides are TGTGCCAGCAGTCCCATGGGGACCGCGATTCCTAACTATGGCTACACCTTC.

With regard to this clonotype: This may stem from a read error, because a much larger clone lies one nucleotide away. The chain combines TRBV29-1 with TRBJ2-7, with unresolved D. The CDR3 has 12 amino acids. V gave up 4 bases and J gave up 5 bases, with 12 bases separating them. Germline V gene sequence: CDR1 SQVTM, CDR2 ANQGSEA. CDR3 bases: TGCAGCGTTGCGCAGGATGGGGACGAGCAGTACTTC. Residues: CSVAQDGDEQYF.

CDR3 DNA sequence: TGCGCCAGCAGCCAAACCCCTGGACTAGCGGGGGGGGTTAAAGATACGCAGTATTTT. Translation gives CASSQTPGLAGGVKDTQYF. The chain has TRBV4-1 and TRBJ2-3; the match to TRBD2 covers 15 bases. The length of the CDR3 is 19 residues. Losses at the gene ends were 2 bases for V and 5 bases for J; bases not matched to a gene: 11. Germline V gene lookup returns CDR1 MGHRA and CDR2 YSYEKL.

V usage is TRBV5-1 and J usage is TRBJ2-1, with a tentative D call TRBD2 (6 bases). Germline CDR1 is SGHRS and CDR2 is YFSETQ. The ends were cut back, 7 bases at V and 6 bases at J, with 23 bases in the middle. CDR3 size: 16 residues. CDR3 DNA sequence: TGCGCCAGCTCTTCTACTGGCGGGGTATCCCTCAATGAGCAGTTCTTC. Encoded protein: CASSSTGGVSLNEQFF.

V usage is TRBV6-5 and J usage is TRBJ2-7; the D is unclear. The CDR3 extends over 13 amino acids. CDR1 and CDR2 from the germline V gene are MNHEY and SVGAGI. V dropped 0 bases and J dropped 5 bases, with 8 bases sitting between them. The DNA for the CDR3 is TGTGCCAGCAGTTACTCTTCCGCTAACGAGCAGTACTTC. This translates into CASSYSSANEQYF.

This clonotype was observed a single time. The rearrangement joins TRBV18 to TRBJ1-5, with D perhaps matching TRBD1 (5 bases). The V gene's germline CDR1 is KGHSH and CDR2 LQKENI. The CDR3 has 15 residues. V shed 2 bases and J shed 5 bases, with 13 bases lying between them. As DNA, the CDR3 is TGTGCCAGCTCACCAGGAGGGGCAGGCTATCAGCCCCAGCATTTT. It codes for CASSPGGAGYQPQHF.

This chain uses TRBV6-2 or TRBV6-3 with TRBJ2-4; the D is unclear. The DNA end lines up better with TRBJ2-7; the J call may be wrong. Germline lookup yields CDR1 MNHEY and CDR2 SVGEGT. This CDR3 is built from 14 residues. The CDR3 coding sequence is TGTGCCAGCAGTTCTAATGGCCGCCCCGACGAGCAGTACTTC. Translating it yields CASSSNGRPDEQYF.

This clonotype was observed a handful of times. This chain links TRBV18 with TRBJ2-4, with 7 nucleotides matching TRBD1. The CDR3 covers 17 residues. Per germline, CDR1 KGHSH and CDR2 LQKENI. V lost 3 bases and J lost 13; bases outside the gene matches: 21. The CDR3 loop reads CASSPWMGTEGFNEQYF. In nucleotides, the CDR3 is TGTGCCAGCTCACCGTGGATGGGGACAGAGGGTTTCAATGAGCAGTACTTC. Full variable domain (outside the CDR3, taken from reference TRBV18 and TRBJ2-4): NAGVMQNPRHLVRRRGQEARLRCSPMKGHSHVYWYRQLPEEGLKFMVYLQKENIIDESGMPKERFSAEFPKEGPSILRIQQVVRGDSAAYFCASSPWMGTEGFNEQYFGAGTRLSVL.

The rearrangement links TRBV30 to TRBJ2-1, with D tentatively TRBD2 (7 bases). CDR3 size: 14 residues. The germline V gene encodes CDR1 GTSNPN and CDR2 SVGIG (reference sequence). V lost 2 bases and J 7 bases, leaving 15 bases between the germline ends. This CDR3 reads CAWSPGEGLNEQFF. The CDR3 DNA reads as TGTGCCTGGAGTCCAGGGGAGGGCCTTAATGAGCAGTTCTTC.

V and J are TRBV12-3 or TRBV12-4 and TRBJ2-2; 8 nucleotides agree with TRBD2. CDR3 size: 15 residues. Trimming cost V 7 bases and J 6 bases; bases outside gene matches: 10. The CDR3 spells CASTSGTSPAGELFF. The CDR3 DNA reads TGTGCCAGCACCTCAGGGACTAGTCCCGCCGGGGAGCTGTTTTTT.

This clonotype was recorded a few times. CDR3 nucleotide sequence: TGTGCCAGCAGCTCGGACGGTCTTATGTCTGGCTACACCTTC. It specifies CASSSDGLMSGYTF. The V call is TRBV5-6, the J call TRBJ1-2; D is uncertain. Germline CDR1 and CDR2: SGHDT and YYEEEE. V shed 3 bases and J shed 7 bases, with 16 bases lying between them. This CDR3 contains 14 residues.

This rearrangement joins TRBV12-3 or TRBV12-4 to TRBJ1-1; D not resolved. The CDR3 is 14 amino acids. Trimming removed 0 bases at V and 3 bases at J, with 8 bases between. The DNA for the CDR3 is TGTGCCAGCAGTTTAGCGCTTTCAGACACTGAAGCTTTCTTT. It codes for CASSLALSDTEAFF.

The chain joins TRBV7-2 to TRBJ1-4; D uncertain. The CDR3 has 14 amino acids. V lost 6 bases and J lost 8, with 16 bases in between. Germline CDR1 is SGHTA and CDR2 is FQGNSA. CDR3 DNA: TGTGCCAGCAGACCCCGGCGGCCAAAAGAAAAACTGTTTTTT. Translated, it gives CASRPRRPKEKLFF.

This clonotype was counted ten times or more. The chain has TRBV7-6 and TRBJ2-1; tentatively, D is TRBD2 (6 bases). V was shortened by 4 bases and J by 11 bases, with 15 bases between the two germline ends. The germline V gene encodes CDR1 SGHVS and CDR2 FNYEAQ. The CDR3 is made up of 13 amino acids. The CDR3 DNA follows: TGTGCCAGCAGCTCCCTTGGCGGGGTGCAGCAGTTCTTC. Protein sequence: CASSSLGGVQQFF.

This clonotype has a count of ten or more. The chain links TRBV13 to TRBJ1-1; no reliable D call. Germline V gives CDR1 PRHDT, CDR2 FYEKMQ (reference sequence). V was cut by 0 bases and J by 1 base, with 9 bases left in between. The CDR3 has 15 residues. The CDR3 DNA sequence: TGTGCCAGCAGCTTAGGGGGTCGGGGGAACACTGAAGCTTTCTTT. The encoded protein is CASSLGGRGNTEAFF.

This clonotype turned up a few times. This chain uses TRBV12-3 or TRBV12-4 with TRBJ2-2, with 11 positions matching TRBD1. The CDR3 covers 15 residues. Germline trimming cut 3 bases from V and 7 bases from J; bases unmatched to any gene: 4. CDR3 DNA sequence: TGTGCCAGCAGTTTCTCCGGGACAGGGGGCGGGGAGCTGTTTTTT. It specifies CASSFSGTGGGELFF.

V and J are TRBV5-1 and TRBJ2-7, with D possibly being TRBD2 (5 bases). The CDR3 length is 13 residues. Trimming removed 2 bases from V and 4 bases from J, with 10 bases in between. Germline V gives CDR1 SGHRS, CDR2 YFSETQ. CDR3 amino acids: CASSFPGKYEQYF. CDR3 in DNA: TGCGCCAGCAGCTTCCCGGGGAAATACGAGCAGTACTTC.

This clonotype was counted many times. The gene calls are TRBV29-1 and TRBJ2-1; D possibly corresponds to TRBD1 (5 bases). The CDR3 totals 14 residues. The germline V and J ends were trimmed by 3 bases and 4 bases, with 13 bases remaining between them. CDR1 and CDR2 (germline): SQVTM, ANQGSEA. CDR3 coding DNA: TGCAGCGTTGATGGACAACGCCTATACAATGAGCAGTTCTTC. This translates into CSVDGQRLYNEQFF.